What follows describes a single T cell receptor (beta chain). What antigen it recognizes has not been identified. Each CD8+ T cell subset was flow-sorted in triplicate, and some 310,000 cells per subset were placed directly into RLT lysis buffer. To keep memory contaminants out, a stringent definition of naive CD8+ T cells was applied: CD45RO-CCR7+CD27+CD95-. Standard density gradient centrifugation was used to isolate peripheral blood mononuclear cells from buffy coats. A FACSAria III was used to flow-sort naive CD8+ T cells into CXCR3-negative and CXCR3-positive populations. An RNeasy Mini Kit was used to extract total RNA from the sorted cells. Sequencing took place on a NextSeq 550. The Human TCR Profiling Kit (MiLaboratory) was used to make UMI-labeled 5' RACE TRB cDNA libraries. cDNA synthesis used the entire amount of extracted RNA, and PCR amplification then used the entire amount of cDNA produced. Libraries were prepared in parallel using an identical number of PCR cycles. The original methods were these. With a requirement of at least two reads per UMI, MIGEC and MiXCR extracted about 50,000 +/- 10,000 unique UMI-labeled TRB cDNA molecules per library. Each library averaged about 40,000 +/- 10,000 functional in-frame TRB CDR3 nucleotide clonotypes without stop codons. After downsampling to 5000 UMI-labeled TRB molecules per sample, diversity metrics, including normalized Shannon-Wiener and Chao1, were computed in VDJtools. Clonotype-size-weighted physicochemical properties of the central five CDR3 residues (interaction energy, strength, volume and Kidera factor 4) were computed in VDJtools. Once TCRdb had reprocessed the reads, it stored one entry per CDR3 protein sequence and supplied no DNA. None of the V and J calls come from the authors' own analysis; TCRdb made them. This specimen's table enumerates about 51,000 distinct CDR3 sequences. The ten top clones hold roughly 0.6% of the sample.

Measured from the cysteine to the phenylalanine, the CDR3 is 15 residues long. The nucleotide record is missing. The germline V gene gives CDR1 as SGHTA and CDR2 as FQGNSA. The sample belongs to a study of CXCR3-negative and CXCR3-positive naive CD8 T cells (dated by TCRdb to the late 2010s). About the study as a whole: About 150 million TRB reads were obtained in total, roughly 1.5 +/- 0.3 million reads per library. Diversity and physicochemical repertoire analyses covered roughly ten donors pooled from two independent experiments. The TRBV-TRBJ cluster analysis covered naive subsets from a handful of donors and memory cells from 3 donors.

Broader findings and caveats from the paper: Repertoire diversity was comparably high in both naive subsets but much lower in memory CD8+ T cells. Freshly isolated PBMCs were used for most assays because CXCR3 expression partially decreased after cryopreservation. Because surface CD5, which is linked to self-reactivity in mice, was comparable between the naive subsets, TCR interaction strength was also inferred from TRB CDR3 physicochemical properties. TRB CDR3s from CXCR3-positive naive cells showed higher hydrophobicity (lower Kidera factor 4), lower energy, and higher strength and volume indices than CXCR3-negative naive cells. TRBV-TRBJ usage was similar between naive CXCR3-negative and CXCR3-positive cells from the same donor, while memory cells showed distinct patterns.

The sequenced material came from naive CXCR3+ CD8+ T cells from blood. The sample's cell subset or site label, decoded: CD45RO-CCR7+CD27+CD95- naive CD8+ T cells expressing CXCR3 (TNR3+). The V gene is TRBV7-2 and the J gene is TRBJ2-7. The sequence derives from a human donor in good health. Some clones in this sample may be carry-over from other donors' samples. CDR3 region: CASSLFGGATYEQYF. Here the CDR3 is joined to the reference TRBV7-2 and TRBJ2-7 genes, and the full variable domain is: GAGVSQSPSNKVTEKGKDVELRCDPISGHTALYWYRQSLGQGLEFLIYFQGNSAPDKSGLPSDRFSAERTGGSVSTLTIQRTQQEDSAVYLCASSLFGGATYEQYFGPGTRLTVT.